These T cell receptor beta chains were read from a single sample in a study of blood T cell repertoires in COVID-19. Clones were read by immunoSEQ multiplex PCR, and TCRdb kept only the in-frame ones, dropping some. The table includes some 140,000 clones, over 75% detected once. The sample comprised peripheral blood. Receptors originate from a man in his 60s with COVID-19, enrolled during active disease. Both conserved end residues are trimmed from each CDR3. The order of the fields is D gene, J gene, V gene, clone size, CDR3 protein. A D gene is named only where the DNA matches it firmly. The size entry is marked missing in some rows and otherwise reads once, few, many or a size class.

>-|TRBJ1-1|TRBV18|-
ASSPQDTNTEAF
>-|TRBJ1-4|TRBV11-1|-
ASSFTGTTNEKLF
>TRBD1|TRBJ1-5|TRBV9|-
ASSEGTGAYSNQPQH
>TRBD1|TRBJ1-4|TRBV16|-
ASSRDRGNEKLF
>TRBD2|TRBJ2-3|TRBV7-2|-
ASSLLAGTSTDTQY
>-|TRBJ2-1|TRBV5-4|-
ASSLYQANNEQF
>-|TRBJ1-2|TRBV28|-
ASGRVGYT
>-|TRBJ1-5|TRBV4-2|-
ASSQDPVQPQH
>-|TRBJ2-3|TRBV24-1|-
ATSDSRGGTDTQY
>TRBD1|TRBJ2-5|TRBV6-6|few
ASSRQGGDEETQY
>TRBD1|TRBJ2-5|TRBV6-5|-
ASSYRQGQRETQY
>-|TRBJ2-5|TRBV6-2/TRBV6-3|-
ASSYGRRETQY
>-|TRBJ2-3|TRBV19|-
ATTLGGQSSDTQY
>-|TRBJ1-1|TRBV2|-
ASNQGMNTEAF
>-|TRBJ1-5|TRBV6-1|-
ASSEFRWEDSNQPQH